This T cell receptor beta chain emerged from a study of Tregs in tolerant kidney transplant recipients. Overall study results and limits: This study did not directly address biological reproducibility. Few patients were studied, so findings need validation in larger groups. Tolerant patients' donor-specific Tregs expanded beyond overall Tregs, suggesting antigen-driven growth.

The germline gives CDR1 MGHRA, CDR2 YSYEKL. The CDR3 is 12 amino acids. Trimming at V came to 4 bases and at J to 15 bases, leaving 7 bases not matched to a gene. The nonmyeloablative bone marrow transplants came from related graft donors, with transient mixed chimerism. CD4+CD25+CD127- Tregs, CD4+CD25- non-Tregs, CD4 and CD8 cells were sorted. The data were produced by immunoSEQ multiplex PCR, yet TCRdb's version contains in-frame clones alone and is incomplete. The data contain about 55,000 clones, approximately 91% of them singletons. Concerning this clone itself: The target antigen is unknown.

This clonotype was sampled from a human patient who received a combined kidney and bone marrow transplant. Some T cells may possibly be graft donor cells. The chain carries TRBV4-1 and TRBJ2-1, with 9 positions matching TRBD2. Sequenced material: CD8+ T cells from blood (PBMCs), taken 24 months after the transplant. CDR3 coding DNA: TGCGCCAGCAGCCCCCCGGGACTAGCCCCGTTCTTC. Amino acids: CASSPPGLAPFF.